This T cell receptor beta chain was captured by sequencing in a study of cytomegalovirus exposure and HLA in healthy donors. Study background: Prior work identified 95 million to 120 million unique TCR beta sequences in about 179 million T cells. Study-wide points: The classifier reportedly diagnosed cytomegalovirus status with high specificity and sensitivity.

Turning to this clone: Its antigen is not known.

The junction had 9 bases not matched to a gene; V was cut back by 5 bases and J by 9 bases. The CDR3 covers 15 residues. Germline V gene sequence: CDR1 MNHEY, CDR2 SMNVEV (reference sequence). Amplification used 60 Vbeta primers and 13 Jbeta primers. The data were produced by immunoSEQ multiplex PCR, yet TCRdb's version contains in-frame clones alone and is incomplete. The sample shows roughly 110,000 clones, approximately 81% of them seen only once. This chain connects TRBV27 to TRBJ1-6; 8 positions agree with TRBD1. Source material: PBMCs. The sequence came from a man between 25 and 39 years old in good health and CMV-seronegative. CDR3 sequence: CASSQRQGTGSPLHF. CDR3 bases: TGTGCCAGCAGTCAGAGACAGGGGACGGGTTCACCCCTCCACTTT.